One and the same sample provided the 32 T cell receptor beta chains below, sequenced in a study of cytomegalovirus exposure and HLA in healthy donors. Amplification used 60 Vbeta primers and 13 Jbeta primers. Sequenced by immunoSEQ multiplex PCR; TCRdb stores in-frame clones only, minus some. The sample has approximately 85,000 clones, 62% seen once. The sample comprised PBMCs. The receptors derive from a woman aged 25 to 39 in good health and CMV-seropositive.

The chain uses TRBV19 and TRBJ1-5, with TRBD1 matching 7 bases. Unmatched junction bases numbered 8, after V lost 6 bases and J lost 3 bases. Germline-derived CDR1 and CDR2 are LNHDA and SQIVND (reference sequence). The CDR3 length is 15 residues. CDR3 DNA sequence: TGTGCCAGTAGAACAGCCGGGACAGTCAATCAGCCCCAGCATTTT. This translates into CASRTAGTVNQPQHF.

Note on this clone: One junction end does not reproduce the germline sequence, and a read error may be involved. This sample also contains other DNA sequences that code for the same CDR3. The chain has TRBV14 and TRBJ1-6, with 8 bases matching TRBD1. The CDR3 is made up of 17 amino acids. Germline CDR1 reads SGHDN; CDR2 reads FVKESK. The CDR3 reads CASSRTGGTKRNSPLHF. The CDR3 nucleotides read TGCGCCAGCAGCCGTACAGGGGGGACGAAGCGGAATTCACCCCTCCACTTT.

This clone was observed a single time. The chain recombines TRBV27 with TRBJ2-1; D is unresolved. In germline, CDR1 is MNHEY, CDR2 SMNVEV (reference sequence). This CDR3 region has 13 residues. V lost 3 bases and J 0 bases, leaving 3 bases between the germline ends. DNA of the CDR3: TGTGCCAGCAGTTTGAGCTCCTACAATGAGCAGTTCTTC. Amino acid sequence: CASSLSSYNEQFF.

The chain employs TRBV11-2 and TRBJ2-5; D is possibly TRBD2 (5 bases). From germline, CDR1 is SGHAT and CDR2 FQNNGV. The ends were cut back, 2 bases at V and 5 bases at J, with 9 bases in the middle. The CDR3 has 13 residues. The CDR3 is CASSLPSGETQYF. In nucleotides, the CDR3 is TGTGCCAGCAGCTTACCCTCGGGGGAGACCCAGTACTTC.

There are a few counts of this clone. The rearrangement joins TRBV7-9 to TRBJ1-5; 7 positions agree with TRBD1. The CDR3 is 17 amino acids. The germline V gene has CDR1 SEHNR and CDR2 FQNEAQ (reference sequence). The V gene end was trimmed by 1 base and the J gene end by 3 bases; junction bases not matched to a gene: 9. The DNA for the CDR3 is TGTGCCAGCAGCTTAGGTCAGGGGGATCGGGCCAATCAGCCCCAGCATTTT. Translating it yields CASSLGQGDRANQPQHF.

There are a few counts of this clone. The chain is built from TRBV6-6 and TRBJ2-3; weak D call: TRBD1 (6 bases). CDR3 length: 16 amino acids. V lost 1 base and J 1 base, leaving 12 bases between the germline ends. Germline V lookup: CDR1 MNHNY, CDR2 SVGAGI (reference sequence). The CDR3 sequence: CASSYWGQGGTDTQYF. The CDR3 nucleotides are TGTGCCAGCAGTTACTGGGGGCAGGGCGGCACAGATACGCAGTATTTT.

The table lists this clone with a few counts. The V gene is TRBV5-1, the J gene TRBJ1-1, with D possibly TRBD1 on 6 matching bases. The CDR3 length is 17 residues. Germline loops: CDR1 SGHRS, CDR2 YFSETQ. The germline V and J ends were trimmed by 4 bases and 1 base, with 20 bases remaining between them. The CDR3 here is CASSPQPITGRNTEAFF. The CDR3 DNA sequence: TGCGCCAGCAGCCCTCAACCTATAACAGGGAGGAACACTGAAGCTTTCTTT.

The sample holds one count of this clone. The gene calls are TRBV9 and TRBJ1-3; TRBD1 agrees at 7 bases. The CDR3 extends over 15 amino acids. The J segment lost 2 bases and the V segment lost 0 bases, leaving 2 bases of the junction unmatched. CDR1 is SGDLS and CDR2 is YYNGEE in the germline V gene. The CDR3 loop is CASSVDRGTGNTIYF. The CDR3 region has the DNA TGTGCCAGCAGCGTAGACAGGGGCACTGGAAACACCATATATTTT.

The rearrangement uses TRBV5-1 and TRBJ1-1; weak D call: TRBD1 (5 bases). The germline V gene encodes CDR1 SGHRS and CDR2 YFSETQ. The CDR3 extends over 15 amino acids. V gave up 8 bases and J gave up 0 bases, with 17 bases separating them. CDR3 in DNA: TGCGCCAGTATGGAGGGACCTGTAGTGAACACTGAAGCTTTCTTT. It specifies CASMEGPVVNTEAFF. Variable domain in full (rest from reference TRBV5-1 and TRBJ1-1): KAGVTQTPRYLIKTRGQQVTLSCSPISGHRSVSWYQQTPGQGLQFLFEYFSETQRNKGNFPGRFSGRQFSNSRSEMNVSTLELGDSALYLCASMEGPVVNTEAFFGQGTRLTVV.

The CDR3 loop reads CASSIGIRRAWAKNIQYF. CDR3 coding DNA: TGTGCCAGTAGTATAGGGATACGGAGGGCTTGGGCCAAAAACATTCAGTACTTC. The J gene is TRBJ2-4, the V gene TRBV19; D is perhaps TRBD2 (6 bases). V was clipped by 1 base and J by 1 base, with 17 bases between them. Germline-derived CDR1 and CDR2 are LNHDA and SQIVND (reference sequence). The CDR3 spans 18 residues.

This clone was counted only a few times. The chain employs TRBV19 and TRBJ2-6, with D possibly being TRBD1 (5 bases). This CDR3 is 18 amino acids long. Trimming took 5 bases from V and 4 from J, leaving 21 bases between them. Germline V gene data show CDR1 as LNHDA and CDR2 as SQIVND (reference sequence). CDR3 loop: CASSASQGKYSGANVLTF. Written as DNA, the CDR3 is TGTGCCAGTAGTGCATCGCAGGGCAAATATTCGGGGGCCAACGTCCTGACTTTC.

The chain recombines TRBV11-1 with TRBJ1-2, with D maybe TRBD1 (6 bases). V gave up 3 bases and J gave up 6 bases, with 14 bases separating them. The germline V gene has CDR1 SGHAT and CDR2 FQDESV (reference sequence). CDR3 length equals 14 residues. The DNA for the CDR3 is TGTGCCAGCAGCTTGGTGGCGCAGGGGAATGGCTACACCTTC. The encoded protein is CASSLVAQGNGYTF. The entire variable domain, with the rest obtained from reference TRBV11-1 and TRBJ1-2, is as follows: EAEVAQSPRYKITEKSQAVAFWCDPISGHATLYWYRQILGQGPELLVQFQDESVVDDSQLPKDRFSAERLKGVDSTLKIQPAELGDSAMYLCASSLVAQGNGYTFGSGTRLTVV.

CDR3 nucleotide sequence: TGTGCCAGCTCACCGTCCCGACAGGGGGGTCCCTACGAGCAGTACTTC. The encoded protein is CASSPSRQGGPYEQYF. The chain joins TRBV18 to TRBJ2-7; 9 positions match TRBD1. Germline CDR1 reads KGHSH; CDR2 reads LQKENI. This CDR3 spans 16 amino acids. Germline trimming cut 3 bases from V and 2 bases from J; bases unmatched to any gene: 8.

The chain joins TRBV7-9 to TRBJ2-7; 11 bases are a match to TRBD1. The CDR3 covers 15 residues. V trimming: 1 base; J trimming: 9 bases; junction bases outside the gene matches: 8. CDR1 is SEHNR, CDR2 FQNEAQ, per germline (reference sequence). Here the CDR3 reads CASSLGGQGARGQYF. As DNA, the CDR3 is TGTGCCAGCAGCTTAGGAGGACAGGGGGCGCGAGGGCAGTACTTC.

This clone was counted only a few times. The V gene is TRBV27, the J gene TRBJ1-4; 7 bases match TRBD1. The trim removed 4 bases at V and 4 bases at J, leaving 6 bases unmatched. Germline CDR1 MNHEY, CDR2 SMNVEV (reference sequence). This CDR3 contains 15 residues. DNA of the CDR3: TGTGCCAGCAGTTCACCGGGACAGCGTAATGAAAAACTGTTTTTT. It specifies CASSSPGQRNEKLFF.

The J gene is TRBJ1-2, the V gene TRBV18, with 8 bases identical to TRBD1. Germline trimming cut 2 bases from V and 3 bases from J; bases unmatched to any gene: 8. Per germline, CDR1 KGHSH and CDR2 LQKENI. The CDR3 contains 16 residues. CDR3 amino acids: CASSPRQGLTDYGYTF. The DNA of the CDR3 is TGTGCCAGCTCACCAAGACAGGGGCTAACTGACTATGGCTACACCTTC.

This sequence joins TRBV10-3 and TRBJ2-7; 7 bases are a match to TRBD2. Germline CDR1 and CDR2: ENHRY and SYGVKD. CDR3 length equals 12 residues. V trimming: 6 bases; J trimming: 3 bases; junction bases outside the gene matches: 2. The CDR3 reads CAIRGLYYEQYF. DNA of the CDR3: TGTGCCATCAGGGGACTATACTACGAGCAGTACTTC.

The chain combines TRBV7-9 with TRBJ2-2; TRBD1 agrees at 10 bases. Germline trimming cut 2 bases from V and 5 bases from J; bases unmatched to any gene: 5. The V gene's germline CDR1 is SEHNR and CDR2 FQNEAQ (reference sequence). The CDR3 covers 16 residues. CDR3 DNA: TGTGCCAGCAGCTTAAGACAGGGGGCGTGGACCGGGGAGCTGTTTTTT. Translation: CASSLRQGAWTGELFF.

This clone has a single count. CDR3 sequence reads: CVSYGNTEAFF. The CDR3 DNA follows: TGTGTATCGTACGGGAACACTGAAGCTTTCTTT. The chain links TRBV28 to TRBJ1-1; no firm D call. Germline V gives CDR1 MDHEN, CDR2 SYDVKM. This CDR3 spans 11 amino acids.

V usage is TRBV19 and J usage is TRBJ2-2, with D hard to call. Trimming cost V 2 bases and J 3 bases, with 10 bases left between them. Germline values: CDR1 LNHDA, CDR2 SQIVND (reference sequence). The CDR3 is 15 amino acids. This chain's CDR3 is CASSIKYSDTGELFF. In DNA form, the CDR3 reads TGTGCCAGTAGTATAAAGTATTCGGACACCGGGGAGCTGTTTTTT.

The chain has TRBV6-1 and TRBJ2-7, with a possible D match to TRBD1 (6 bases). Per germline, CDR1 MNHNS and CDR2 SASEGT. This CDR3 region has 15 residues. The germline V and J ends were trimmed by 3 bases and 2 bases, with 14 bases remaining between them. DNA of the CDR3: TGTGCCAGCAGTGACGTGGGGGCAGGAGCCTACGAGCAGTACTTC. Translating it yields CASSDVGAGAYEQYF.

The V and J genes are TRBV11-2 and TRBJ1-5; D may be TRBD1 (6 bases). This CDR3 region has 15 residues. Germline CDR1 SGHAT, CDR2 FQNNGV. Trimming left V 1 base short and J 7 bases short, with 14 bases between. CDR3 in amino acids: CASSLALLGGQPQHF. The CDR3 DNA follows: TGTGCCAGCAGCTTAGCCCTGTTAGGGGGACAGCCCCAGCATTTT.

This clone has more than one count but fewer than ten. The chain couples TRBV10-3 to TRBJ1-1, with 7 bases aligning to TRBD1. CDR3 length equals 14 residues. Germline CDR1 and CDR2: ENHRY and SYGVKD. Trimming took 5 bases from V and 5 from J; bases not matched to a gene: 8. CDR3 nucleotide sequence: TGTGCCATCAGTAGAGGACAGGTGGGGACTGAAGCTTTCTTT. Amino acids: CAISRGQVGTEAFF.

The V call is TRBV5-8, the J call TRBJ2-3; D is perhaps TRBD1 (6 bases). There are 14 residues in the CDR3. Trimming shortened V by 0 bases and J by 2 bases, and 7 bases separated the two germline ends. Germline V gene sequence: CDR1 SGHTS, CDR2 YDEGEE. For the CDR3, the DNA is TGTGCCAGCAGCTTGGGACAGGACACAGATACGCAGTATTTT. Translated, it gives CASSLGQDTDTQYF.

J is TRBJ1-2 and V is TRBV28, with 8 positions matching TRBD1. From germline, CDR1 is MDHEN and CDR2 SYDVKM. Germline trimming cut 6 bases from V and 7 bases from J; bases unmatched to any gene: 13. There are 15 residues in the CDR3. CDR3 region: CASRPTGVSDSGYTF. As DNA, the CDR3 is TGTGCCAGCAGGCCGACAGGGGTCTCGGACTCTGGCTACACCTTC.

The rearrangement joins TRBV5-4 to TRBJ1-2; D gene unclear. The CDR3 covers 14 residues. Looked up from germline, CDR1 is SGHNT and CDR2 is YYREEE (reference sequence). V lost 0 bases and J 1 base, leaving 7 bases between the germline ends. In DNA form, the CDR3 reads TGTGCCAGCAGCTTGGCCGGGATTAACTATGGCTACACCTTC. Its protein product is CASSLAGINYGYTF.

This clone showed up just once. The rearrangement joins TRBV18 to TRBJ2-5; TRBD1 matches 12 bases. Trimming cost V 8 bases and J 5 bases; bases outside gene matches: 6. Germline V gene lookup returns CDR1 KGHSH and CDR2 LQKENI. This CDR3 spans 14 amino acids. The CDR3 protein is CASARDRGQETQYF. DNA of the CDR3: TGTGCCAGCGCCAGGGACAGGGGGCAGGAGACCCAGTACTTC.

The chain employs TRBV21-1 and TRBJ1-1; the DNA was not compared with TRBD1, the D call given in the table. TRBV21-1 is termed a pseudogene. The CDR3 runs 18 residues. The DNA of the CDR3 is TGTGCCAGCAGCTCCCATCCCGGGACAGATAAAATAAACACTGAAGCTTTCTTT. Translating it yields CASSSHPGTDKINTEAFF.

This clone was detected only a few times. The V call is TRBV25-1, the J call TRBJ1-4, with 8 bases lining up with TRBD1. This CDR3 contains 15 residues. In germline, CDR1 is MGHDK, CDR2 SYGVNS. V dropped 2 bases and J dropped 7; count of bases not matched to a gene: 6. CDR3 bases: TGTGCCAGCAGTGAAGGTCGAGGACAGGGTGAAAAACTGTTTTTT. Protein sequence: CASSEGRGQGEKLFF. Full variable domain (missing parts from reference TRBV25-1 and TRBJ1-4): EADIYQTPRYLVIGTGKKITLECSQTMGHDKMYWYQQDPGMELHLIHYSYGVNSTEKGDLSSESTVSRIRTEHFPLTLESARPSHTSQYLCASSEGRGQGEKLFFGSGTQLSVL.

There are many counts of this clone. The chain combines TRBV10-3 with TRBJ1-4; 12 bases line up with TRBD1. The CDR3 sequence is 18 residues long. V dropped 3 bases and J dropped 0; count of bases not matched to a gene: 5. In germline, CDR1 is ENHRY, CDR2 SYGVKD. Here the CDR3 reads CAISDPGQGAATNEKLFF. The CDR3 DNA sequence: TGTGCCATCAGTGACCCGGGACAGGGGGCTGCAACTAATGAAAAACTGTTTTTT.

V is TRBV9 and J is TRBJ1-1, with a tentative D call TRBD1 (5 bases). Germline V gene data show CDR1 as SGDLS and CDR2 as YYNGEE. This CDR3 region has 15 residues. V gave up 1 base and J gave up 1 base, with 11 bases separating them. The CDR3 loop is CASSVQGTGNTEAFF. DNA of the CDR3: TGTGCCAGCAGCGTACAGGGTACTGGGAACACTGAAGCTTTCTTT.

The genes are TRBV7-8 and TRBJ1-1; possible D gene TRBD1, 5 bases. CDR1 is SGHVS and CDR2 is FQNEAQ in the germline V gene. Trimming pared 5 bases from V and 3 bases from J, leaving 19 bases between. CDR3 length equals 16 residues. The CDR3 spells CASSNIRGKRDTEAFF. As DNA, the CDR3 is TGTGCCAGCAGCAATATACGGGGGAAGCGAGACACTGAAGCTTTCTTT.